A single TCR beta chain is shown here with its context. Its specificity is not known. UMI-labeled 5' RACE yielded the TCR beta libraries. TCRdb re-called the 5' RACE reads; every CDR3 protein appears as one record, without DNA. This table lists 9,000 to 13,000 distinct CDR3 sequences. This sample was included in a study of human CD8 memory T cell subsets. General study findings and limits: Few clonotypes were shared between stem-like memory and precursor exhausted T cells. Stem-like memory T cells and precursor exhausted T cells both came out with similarly high diversity, but effector memory cells did not.

Stem-like memory CD8+ T cell (TSTEM) populations were CCR7+ PD-1- TIGIT-. The study used negative magnetic separation to enrich total CD8+ T cells. Germline CDR1 reads SGHTA; CDR2 reads FQGTGA. This CDR3 is built from 13 residues. Sequenced input: CD8+ stem-like memory T cells (TSCM and TCM) sorted from PBMCs. Subset of the sample: stem-like memory CD8 T cells (TSTEM), CCR7+ PD-1- TIGIT-. The chain employs TRBV7-3 and TRBJ2-3; the TRBD1 assignment by TCRdb is unverifiable without DNA. The source is a human donor in good health. The CDR3 sequence: CASSSNRRDTQYF.